This passage covers 24 T cell receptor beta chains from one sample sequenced in a study of regulatory T cells in long-lasting Graves disease. Described time point: newly diagnosed GD, antithyroid drugs for less than 3 months. Scientists built the TCR library using RNA that was extracted from PBMCs. CDR3-region Arm-PCR and iRepertoire HTBI primers produced the TCR beta libraries. In TCRdb, the multiplex PCR reads were re-called with MiXCR into one record per CDR3 protein. Among over 450,000 distinct CDR3 sequences listed, 12% were seen once. Another study also made use of these data, one on T cells in Graves' hyperthyroidism and ophthalmopathy.

This sample comprised peripheral blood mononuclear cells (PBMCs), obtained at new diagnosis, from a patient treated with antithyroid drugs. The receptors were sampled from a woman under 40 with Graves disease.

Notes on this clonotype: One end of the junction varies from germline; a read error may be responsible. The chain employs TRBV27 and TRBJ2-2; D may correspond to TRBD1 or TRBD2 (5 bases each). Per the germline V gene, CDR1 is MNHEY and CDR2 is SMNVEV (reference sequence). This CDR3 comprises 16 residues. The CDR3 loop reads CASSLSIGGNTGELLF. In DNA form, the CDR3 reads TGTGCCAGCAGTTTATCTATTGGGGGAAACACCGGGGAGCTGCTTTTT.

As regards this clonotype: Relative to the germline gene, one junction end is altered; a read error may explain this. The CDR3 region is CASTQGGGRAFTDHEQSF. As DNA, the CDR3 is TGTGCCAGCACCCAAGGTGGGGGGAGGGCCTTTACCGACCATGAGCAGTCCTTC. The chain carries TRBV5-4 and TRBJ2-1; 7 bases are a match to TRBD2. CDR3 length equals 18 residues. Looked up from germline, CDR1 is SGHNT and CDR2 is YYREEE (reference sequence).

The chain joins TRBV28 to TRBJ2-1; D is ambiguous. Trimming stripped 3 bases from V and 0 bases from J, with 9 bases between. The CDR3 sequence is 15 residues long. In germline, CDR1 is MDHEN, CDR2 SYDVKM. The CDR3: CASSLTPGSYNEQFF. The CDR3 coding sequence is TGTGCCAGCAGTTTGACCCCCGGCTCCTACAATGAGCAGTTCTTC.

The chain has TRBV14 and TRBJ2-3; 8 bases fit TRBD2. Trimming took 0 bases from V and 5 from J; bases not matched to a gene: 13. CDR3 length: 18 residues. The germline V gene has CDR1 SGHDN and CDR2 FVKESK. The CDR3 nucleotides are TGTGCCAGCAGCCAAGATTTTTACGGGAGGGCCCGCCGAGATACGCAGTATTTT. Its protein is CASSQDFYGRARRDTQYF.

There are many counts of this clonotype. The gene calls are TRBV3-1 and TRBJ1-1; a weak D match, TRBD1 (6 bases). The germline CDR1 and CDR2 sequences are LGHDT and YNNKEL (reference sequence). V gave up 1 base and J gave up 4 bases, with 13 bases separating them. This CDR3 contains 15 residues. The CDR3 bases are TGTGCCAGCAGCCAAGTCGGGGGGCGCGGCACTGAAGCTTTCTTT. Its translation: CASSQVGGRGTEAFF.

Only a few counts were recorded for this clonotype. The CDR3, as DNA: TGTGCCAGCTCACCATATCGGACAGGTTTAGCCAAAAACATTCAGTACTTC. Amino acids: CASSPYRTGLAKNIQYF. This chain links TRBV18 with TRBJ2-4; TRBD1 agrees at 7 bases. Germline CDR1 reads KGHSH; CDR2 reads LQKENI. The V and J ends lost 2 bases and 0 bases, in that order; junction bases with no gene match: 7. The CDR3 sequence is 17 residues long.

The sample holds a few counts of this clonotype. The chain links TRBV24-1 to TRBJ2-3, with no clear D. Between the trimmed V and J ends, which lost 9 bases and 2 bases, there was a span of 14 bases. Germline loops: CDR1 KGHDR, CDR2 SFDVKD. This CDR3 region has 14 residues. The CDR3 region is CATVADFNTDTQYF. In DNA form, the CDR3 reads TGTGCCACCGTGGCGGATTTTAACACAGATACGCAGTATTTT.

This clonotype was observed many times. Here the CDR3 reads CASSFLTGSYNSPLHF. The CDR3 region has the DNA TGTGCCAGCAGTTTTTTAACAGGAAGCTATAATTCACCCCTCCACTTT. The chain employs TRBV27 and TRBJ1-6; TRBD1 is a possible D gene (5 bases). Germline values: CDR1 MNHEY, CDR2 SMNVEV (reference sequence). V was shortened by 3 bases and J by 3 bases, with 12 bases between the two germline ends. The CDR3 runs to 16 residues.

This clonotype was observed a few times. V gene TRBV6-1 combines with J gene TRBJ2-7; no reliable D call. Trimming left V 7 bases short and J 3 bases short, with 13 bases between. Germline CDR1 and CDR2: MNHNS and SASEGT. CDR3 length: 13 residues. Written as DNA, the CDR3 is TGTGCCAGCACCCCAGTAGGCCTCTACGAGCAGTACTTC. It translates to CASTPVGLYEQYF.

This clonotype showed up just a few times. V gene TRBV19 combines with J gene TRBJ2-1; 8 bases fit TRBD2. The CDR3 loop spans 15 amino acids. Germline CDR1 LNHDA, CDR2 SQIVND (reference sequence). With 1 base clipped from V and 4 bases from J, the junction kept 3 bases outside the gene matches. CDR3 sequence (DNA): TGTGCCAGTAGTATAGGACTAGCGAAATACAATGAGCAGTTCTTC. Protein sequence: CASSIGLAKYNEQFF.

This clonotype was recorded at least ten times. The chain uses TRBV3-1 and TRBJ1-5; D not resolved. With 1 base removed from V and 7 bases from J, the gap between germline ends came to 11 bases. Germline V gives CDR1 LGHDT, CDR2 YNNKEL (reference sequence). This CDR3 is built from 14 residues. CDR3 region: CASSQVGSVQPQHF. The CDR3 DNA sequence: TGTGCCAGCAGCCAAGTAGGGTCGGTCCAGCCCCAGCATTTT.

This chain connects TRBV28 to TRBJ2-1; 8 nucleotides line up with TRBD1. The J call may be incorrect, as the DNA end agrees better with TRBJ2-7. Germline V gene data show CDR1 as MDHEN and CDR2 as SYDVKM. CDR3 length equals 14 residues. In nucleotides, the CDR3 is TGTGCCAGCAGTTTGGTCCAGGGGGCTTACGAGCAGTACTTC. Translation: CASSLVQGAYEQYF.

This clonotype was picked up many times. The genes are TRBV30 and TRBJ1-1; 11 bases line up with TRBD1. Losses at the gene ends were 3 bases for V and 4 bases for J; bases not matched to a gene: 7. The CDR3 is made up of 15 amino acids. Per the germline V gene, CDR1 is GTSNPN and CDR2 is SVGIG (reference sequence). The CDR3 here is CAWREIGTGGTEAFF. CDR3 DNA sequence: TGTGCCTGGAGGGAGATCGGGACAGGGGGCACTGAAGCTTTCTTT.

V usage is TRBV20-1 and J usage is TRBJ2-1, with TRBD2 identical over 12 bases. CDR3 size: 19 residues. V shed 2 bases and J 0 bases; nucleotides not matched to a gene: 11. Germline V CDR1 and CDR2: DFQATT, SNEGSKA (reference sequence). The CDR3 is CSARRLAGVFLSSYNEQFF. CDR3 sequence (DNA): TGCAGTGCTAGAAGACTAGCGGGAGTTTTTTTAAGCTCCTACAATGAGCAGTTCTTC.

The rearrangement uses TRBV12-3 or TRBV12-4 and TRBJ1-1; D gene uncertain. This CDR3 is 13 amino acids long. V was cut by 3 bases and J by 5 bases, with 10 bases left in between. The DNA for the CDR3 is TGTGCCAGCAGTTTCGCGGGGTGGACTGAAGCTTTCTTT. It is translated as CASSFAGWTEAFF.

This clonotype was picked up many times. The J gene is TRBJ2-4, the V gene TRBV27, with D possibly being TRBD1 (6 bases). Between the trimmed V and J ends, which lost 5 bases and 6 bases, there was a span of 14 bases. The length of the CDR3 is 14 residues. In germline, CDR1 is MNHEY, CDR2 SMNVEV (reference sequence). For the CDR3, the DNA is TGTGCCAGCAGTGCCGATCCCAGGGGAAACATTCAGTACTTC. It specifies CASSADPRGNIQYF.

This clonotype was picked up many times. The genes are TRBV11-2 and TRBJ2-1; D is ambiguous. Trimming took 1 base from V and 6 from J, leaving 16 bases between them. Germline CDR1 and CDR2: SGHAT and FQNNGV. The CDR3 loop spans 16 amino acids. The CDR3 DNA reads TGTGCCAGCAGCTTAGGGGCGACTGTTTGGCCCAATGAGCAGTTCTTC. This codes for CASSLGATVWPNEQFF.

This clonotype has ten or more counts. This chain uses TRBV7-8 with TRBJ1-5; no clear D gene. Germline CDR1 is SGHVS and CDR2 is FQNEAQ. This CDR3 region has 13 residues. With 5 bases removed from V and 4 bases from J, the gap between germline ends came to 9 bases. CDR3 residues: CASSPSRNQPQHF. Here the CDR3 DNA reads TGTGCCAGCAGCCCAAGTCGGAATCAGCCCCAGCATTTT.

This clonotype showed up many times. Germline and junction disagree at one end, which may indicate a read error. This chain links TRBV28 with TRBJ2-6, with D unclear. The CDR3 spans 15 residues. Germline assignment: CDR1 MDHEN and CDR2 SYDVKM. The CDR3 DNA follows: TGTGCCAGCAGTTCTCCTACCTCTGGCGCCAACGTCCTGACTTTC. This sequence encodes CASSSPTSGANVLTF.

A few counts support this clonotype. The V gene is TRBV19, the J gene TRBJ1-2; tentative D call: TRBD1 (6 bases). CDR1 LNHDA and CDR2 SQIVND come from the germline V gene (reference sequence). The CDR3 is 13 residues long. The V end was cut by 7 bases, the J end by 7 bases, with 16 bases between. CDR3 loop: CASTMAGEAGYTF. As DNA, the CDR3 is TGTGCCAGTACTATGGCAGGGGAGGCTGGCTACACCTTC.

The chain carries TRBV7-9 and TRBJ2-1; D possibly corresponds to TRBD2 (7 bases). Trimming removed 4 bases from V and 7 bases from J, with 11 bases in between. The length of the CDR3 is 13 residues. CDR1 and CDR2 (germline): SEHNR, FQNEAQ (reference sequence). The CDR3 DNA follows: TGTGCCAGCAGCTGGGGGGGCGCGAATGAGCAGTTCTTC. Protein: CASSWGGANEQFF. Based on the CDR3 plus reference TRBV7-9 and TRBJ2-1, the full variable domain is DTGVSQNPRHKITKRGQNVTFRCDPISEHNRLYWYRQTLGQGPEFLTYFQNEAQLEKSRLLSDRFSAERPKGSFSTLEIQRTEQGDSAMYLCASSWGGANEQFFGPGTRLTVL.

This clonotype showed up many times. The chain links TRBV6-2 or TRBV6-3 to TRBJ1-6; possible D gene TRBD1, 5 bases. Germline lookup yields CDR1 MNHEY and CDR2 SVGEGT. This CDR3 is 17 amino acids long. V was cut by 3 bases and J by 9 bases, with 21 bases left in between. For the CDR3, the DNA is TGTGCCAGCAGTTATATTGGGCGTTGGGGGTTCACTTCACCCCTCCACTTT. This translates into CASSYIGRWGFTSPLHF.

This clonotype has a count of ten or more. The genes are TRBV4-3 and TRBJ2-1; D is uncertain. Looked up from germline, CDR1 is LGHNA and CDR2 is YSLEER. The CDR3 runs 17 residues. Trimming stripped 1 base from V and 5 bases from J, with 18 bases between. The CDR3 here is CASSQVQVGFGNNEQFF. The CDR3 nucleotides are TGCGCCAGCAGCCAAGTTCAGGTCGGGTTTGGGAACAATGAGCAGTTCTTC.

This clonotype has at least ten counts. This chain connects TRBV30 to TRBJ1-5; unclear D gene. V was trimmed by 3 bases and J by 5 bases, leaving 11 bases between them. This CDR3 is built from 13 residues. Germline V lookup: CDR1 GTSNPN, CDR2 SVGIG (reference sequence). CDR3 in DNA: TGTGCCTGGAGCTTCCGGGTGGATCAGCCCCAGCATTTT. Translated, it gives CAWSFRVDQPQHF.